This T cell receptor beta chain was recovered during a study of PD-1 blockade in classical Hodgkin lymphoma. V lost 2 bases, J lost 5 bases, and 12 bases stayed unmatched. The CDR3 runs 18 residues. The V gene's germline CDR1 is KGHSH and CDR2 LQKENI. General study findings and limits: Newly diagnosed patients and complete responders had comparable diversity at baseline.

Sequenced by immunoSEQ multiplex PCR; TCRdb stores in-frame clones only, minus some. The table lists tens of thousands of clones, about 93% of them singletons. Regarding this clone: The antigen is not known.

The patients all showed relapse after autologous stem cell transplantation, while their brentuximab vedotin exposure varied. The rearrangement links TRBV18 to TRBJ2-7; 13 bases match TRBD2. The sequence came from a human donor with classical Hodgkin lymphoma. The sample consisted of peripheral blood mononuclear cells (PBMCs), taken at baseline. The CDR3 region is CASSPNTLGLAGWDEQYF. The CDR3 DNA reads TGTGCCAGCTCACCAAATACTCTGGGACTAGCGGGATGGGACGAGCAGTACTTC.